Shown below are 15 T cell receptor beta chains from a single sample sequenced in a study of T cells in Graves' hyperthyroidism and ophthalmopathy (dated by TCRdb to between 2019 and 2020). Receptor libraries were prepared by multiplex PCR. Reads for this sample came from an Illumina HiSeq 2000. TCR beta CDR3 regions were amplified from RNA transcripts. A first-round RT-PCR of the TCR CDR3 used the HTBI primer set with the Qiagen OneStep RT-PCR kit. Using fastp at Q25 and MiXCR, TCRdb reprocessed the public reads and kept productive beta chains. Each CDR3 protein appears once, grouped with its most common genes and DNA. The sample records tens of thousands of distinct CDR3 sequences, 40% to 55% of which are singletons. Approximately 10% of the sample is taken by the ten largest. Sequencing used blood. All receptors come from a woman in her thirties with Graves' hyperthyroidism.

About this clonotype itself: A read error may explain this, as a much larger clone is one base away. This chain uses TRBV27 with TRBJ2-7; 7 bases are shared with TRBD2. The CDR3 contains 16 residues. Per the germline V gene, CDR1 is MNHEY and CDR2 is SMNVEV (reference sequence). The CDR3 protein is CASSLSPRDYSYERYF. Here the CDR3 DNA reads TGTGCCAGCAGTTTAAGCCCACGGGACTACTCCTACGAGCGGTACTTC.

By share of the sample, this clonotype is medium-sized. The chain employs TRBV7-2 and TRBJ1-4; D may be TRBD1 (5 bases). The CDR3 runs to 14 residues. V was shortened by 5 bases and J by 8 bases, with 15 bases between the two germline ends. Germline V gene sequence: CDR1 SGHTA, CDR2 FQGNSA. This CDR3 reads CASSTAGFSEKLFF. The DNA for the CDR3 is TGTGCCAGCAGCACGGCAGGGTTTAGCGAAAAACTGTTTTTT.

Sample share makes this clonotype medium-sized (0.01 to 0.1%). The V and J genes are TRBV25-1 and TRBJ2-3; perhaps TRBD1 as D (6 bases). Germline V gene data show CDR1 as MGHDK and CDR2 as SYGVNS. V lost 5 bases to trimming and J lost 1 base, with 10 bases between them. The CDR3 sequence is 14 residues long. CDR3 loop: CASSHSGGTDTQYF. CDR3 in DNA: TGTGCCAGCAGTCATTCAGGGGGCACAGATACGCAGTATTTT.

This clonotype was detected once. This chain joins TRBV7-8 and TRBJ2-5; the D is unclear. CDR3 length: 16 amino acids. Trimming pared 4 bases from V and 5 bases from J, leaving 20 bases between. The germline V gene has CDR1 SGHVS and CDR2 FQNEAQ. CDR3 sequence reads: CASSSLGLRTAETQYF. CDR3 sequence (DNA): TGTGCCAGCAGCTCCTTAGGGTTACGGACGGCGGAGACCCAGTACTTC.

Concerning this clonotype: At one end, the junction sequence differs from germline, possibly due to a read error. CDR3 bases: TGTGCTAGCAGCTTAGGTGAAGGGTGCACAGATACGCAGTATTTT. Translating it yields CASSLGEGCTDTQYF. The J gene is TRBJ2-3, the V gene TRBV7-7; the D is unclear. CDR1 and CDR2 from the germline V gene are SSHAT and FNYEAQ (reference sequence). The CDR3 runs 15 residues.

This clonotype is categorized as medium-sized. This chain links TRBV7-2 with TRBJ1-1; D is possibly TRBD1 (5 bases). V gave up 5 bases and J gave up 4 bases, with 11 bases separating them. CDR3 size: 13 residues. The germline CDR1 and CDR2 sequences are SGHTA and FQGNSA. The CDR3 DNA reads TGTGCCAGCAGCGCCGGCAGGGTCACTGAAGCTTTCTTT. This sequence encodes CASSAGRVTEAFF.

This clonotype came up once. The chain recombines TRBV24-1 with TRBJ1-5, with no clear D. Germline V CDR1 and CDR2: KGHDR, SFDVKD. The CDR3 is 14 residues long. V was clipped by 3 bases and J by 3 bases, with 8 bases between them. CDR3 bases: TGTGCCACCAGTGATCCGACAACCAATCAGCCCCAGCATTTT. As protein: CATSDPTTNQPQHF.

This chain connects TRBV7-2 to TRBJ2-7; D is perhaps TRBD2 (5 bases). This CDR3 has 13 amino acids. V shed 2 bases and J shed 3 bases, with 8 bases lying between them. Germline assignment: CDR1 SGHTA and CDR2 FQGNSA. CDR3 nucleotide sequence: TGTGCCAGCAGCTTACCGCGGGTCTACGAGCAGTACTTC. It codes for CASSLPRVYEQYF.

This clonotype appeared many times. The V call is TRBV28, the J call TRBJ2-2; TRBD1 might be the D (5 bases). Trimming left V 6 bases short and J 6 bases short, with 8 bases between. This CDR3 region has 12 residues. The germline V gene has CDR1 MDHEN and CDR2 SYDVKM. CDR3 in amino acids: CASRQQAGELFF. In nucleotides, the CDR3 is TGTGCCAGCAGGCAACAGGCCGGGGAGCTGTTTTTT.

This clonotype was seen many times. The CDR3 DNA sequence: TGTGCCAGCAGCGGACAGGCGCTCTATGGCTACACCTTC. This translates into CASSGQALYGYTF. The chain uses TRBV5-4 and TRBJ1-2, with 7 bases aligning to TRBD1. The CDR3 sequence is 13 residues long. V was pared by 4 bases and J by 4 bases, with 4 bases of the junction left unmatched. Germline V gene data show CDR1 as SGHNT and CDR2 as YYREEE (reference sequence). Full variable domain (remainder filled in from reference TRBV5-4 and TRBJ1-2): ETGVTQSPTHLIKTRGQQVTLRCSSQSGHNTVSWYQQALGQGPQFIFQYYREEENGRGNFPPRFSGLQFPNYSSELNVNALELDDSALYLCASSGQALYGYTFGSGTRLTVV.

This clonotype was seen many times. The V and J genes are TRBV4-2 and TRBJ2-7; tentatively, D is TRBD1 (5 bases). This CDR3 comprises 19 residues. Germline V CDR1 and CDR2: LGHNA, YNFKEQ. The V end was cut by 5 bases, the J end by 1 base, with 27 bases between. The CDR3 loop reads CASSGTGSSIRDDSYEQYF. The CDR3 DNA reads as TGTGCCAGCAGCGGAACTGGGTCCTCCATCAGGGATGATTCCTACGAGCAGTACTTC.

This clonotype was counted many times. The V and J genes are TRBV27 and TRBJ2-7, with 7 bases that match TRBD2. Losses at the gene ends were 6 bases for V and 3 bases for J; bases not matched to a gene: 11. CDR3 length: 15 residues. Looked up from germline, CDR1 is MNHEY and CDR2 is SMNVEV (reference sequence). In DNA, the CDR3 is TGTGCCAGCAGCCTTAAATCGCGGGAGAGCTACGAGCAGTACTTC. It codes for CASSLKSRESYEQYF.

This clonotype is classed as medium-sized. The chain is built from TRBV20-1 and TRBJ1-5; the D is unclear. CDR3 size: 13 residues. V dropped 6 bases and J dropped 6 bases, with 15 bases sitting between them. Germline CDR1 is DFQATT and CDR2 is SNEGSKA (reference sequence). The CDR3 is CSASGWVGQPQHF. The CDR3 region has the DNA TGCAGTGCATCCGGGTGGGTCGGTCAGCCCCAGCATTTT.

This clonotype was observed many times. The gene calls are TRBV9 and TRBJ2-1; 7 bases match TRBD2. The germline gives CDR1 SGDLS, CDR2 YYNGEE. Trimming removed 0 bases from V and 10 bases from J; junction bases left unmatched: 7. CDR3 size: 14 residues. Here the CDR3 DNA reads TGTGCCAGCAGCGTAGGAGGGCGGGAGAAAGAGCAGTTCTTC. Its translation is CASSVGGREKEQFF. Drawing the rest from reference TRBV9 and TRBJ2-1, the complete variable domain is DSGVTQTPKHLITATGQRVTLRCSPRSGDLSVYWYQQSLDQGLQFLIQYYNGEERAKGNILERFSAQQFPDLHSELNLSSLELGDSALYFCASSVGGREKEQFFGPGTRLTVL.

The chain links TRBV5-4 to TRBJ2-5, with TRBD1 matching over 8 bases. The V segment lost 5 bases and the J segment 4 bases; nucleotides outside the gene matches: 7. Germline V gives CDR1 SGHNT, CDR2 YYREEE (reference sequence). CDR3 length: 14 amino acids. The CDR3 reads CASSGYTGGETQYF. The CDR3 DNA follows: TGTGCCAGCAGTGGGTACACAGGGGGAGAGACCCAGTACTTC. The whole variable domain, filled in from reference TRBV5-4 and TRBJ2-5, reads ETGVTQSPTHLIKTRGQQVTLRCSSQSGHNTVSWYQQALGQGPQFIFQYYREEENGRGNFPPRFSGLQFPNYSSELNVNALELDDSALYLCASSGYTGGETQYFGPGTRLLVL.